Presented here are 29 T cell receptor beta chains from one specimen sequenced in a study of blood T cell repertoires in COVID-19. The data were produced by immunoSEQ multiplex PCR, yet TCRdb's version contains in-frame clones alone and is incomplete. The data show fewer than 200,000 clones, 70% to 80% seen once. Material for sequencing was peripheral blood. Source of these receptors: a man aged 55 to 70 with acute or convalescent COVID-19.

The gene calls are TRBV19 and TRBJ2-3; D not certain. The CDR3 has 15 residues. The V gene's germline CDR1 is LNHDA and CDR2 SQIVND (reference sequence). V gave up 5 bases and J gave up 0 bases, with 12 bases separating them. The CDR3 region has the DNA TGTGCCAGTAGTTCCCCACTGAGTAGCACAGATACGCAGTATTTT. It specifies CASSSPLSSTDTQYF.

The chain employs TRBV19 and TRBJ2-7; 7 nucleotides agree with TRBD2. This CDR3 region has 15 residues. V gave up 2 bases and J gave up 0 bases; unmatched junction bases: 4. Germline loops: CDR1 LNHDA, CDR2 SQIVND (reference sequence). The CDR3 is CASSIRGLSSYEQYF. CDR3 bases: TGTGCCAGTAGTATAAGGGGACTAAGCTCCTACGAGCAGTACTTC.

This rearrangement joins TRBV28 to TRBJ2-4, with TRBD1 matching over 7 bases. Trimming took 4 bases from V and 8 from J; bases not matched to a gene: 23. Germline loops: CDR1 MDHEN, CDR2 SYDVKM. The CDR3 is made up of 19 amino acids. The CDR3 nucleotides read TGTGCCAGCAGTTCCTCCTTCCTCACAGGGGCGAACGACCAGGACATTCAGTACTTC. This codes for CASSSSFLTGANDQDIQYF. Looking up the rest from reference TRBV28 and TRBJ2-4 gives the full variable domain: DVKVTQSSRYLVKRTGEKVFLECVQDMDHENMFWYRQDPGLGLRLIYFSYDVKMKEKGDIPEGYSVSREKKERFSLILESASTNQTSMYLCASSSSFLTGANDQDIQYFGAGTRLSVL.

The DNA of the CDR3 is TGTGCCAGCAGTTCGCCCGGGACAGGGTATAACTATGGCTACACCTTC. Translated: CASSSPGTGYNYGYTF. The chain couples TRBV28 to TRBJ1-2; 9 bases match TRBD1. CDR3 length: 16 amino acids. With V trimmed by 4 bases and J by 1 base, 7 bases remained unmatched. CDR1 is MDHEN and CDR2 is SYDVKM in the germline V gene.

The DNA for the CDR3 is TGTGCCAGCAGGGACAGGGAGAACACTGAAGCTTTCTTT. Residues: CASRDRENTEAFF. The chain recombines TRBV6-5 with TRBJ1-1; 8 nucleotides align to TRBD1. This CDR3 region has 13 residues. From germline, CDR1 is MNHEY and CDR2 SVGAGI. The junction had 1 base not matched to a gene; V was cut back by 6 bases and J by 1 base.

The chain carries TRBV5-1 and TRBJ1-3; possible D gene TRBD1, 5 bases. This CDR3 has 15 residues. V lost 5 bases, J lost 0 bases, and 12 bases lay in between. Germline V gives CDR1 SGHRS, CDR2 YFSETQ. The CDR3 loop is CASRATGFSGNTIYF. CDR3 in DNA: TGCGCCAGCAGGGCCACAGGCTTCTCTGGAAACACCATATATTTT.

Written as DNA, the CDR3 is TGTGCCAGCAGCCGACAGGGGGTGAACTATGGCTACACCTTC. This sequence encodes CASSRQGVNYGYTF. The chain employs TRBV21-1 and TRBJ1-2; the table calls TRBD1, which could not be checked here. TRBV21-1 is annotated as a pseudogene. The CDR3 covers 14 residues.

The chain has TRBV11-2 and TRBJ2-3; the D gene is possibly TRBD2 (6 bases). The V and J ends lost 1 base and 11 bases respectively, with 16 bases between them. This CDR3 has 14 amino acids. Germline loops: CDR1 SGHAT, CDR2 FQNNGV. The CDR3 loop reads CASSLAWEAVKQYF. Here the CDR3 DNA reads TGTGCCAGCAGCTTAGCCTGGGAGGCCGTCAAGCAGTATTTT. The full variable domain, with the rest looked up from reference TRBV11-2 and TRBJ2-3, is EAGVAQSPRYKIIEKRQSVAFWCNPISGHATLYWYQQILGQGPKLLIQFQNNGVVDDSQLPKDRFSAERLKGVDSTLKIQPAKLEDSAVYLCASSLAWEAVKQYFGPGTRLTVL.

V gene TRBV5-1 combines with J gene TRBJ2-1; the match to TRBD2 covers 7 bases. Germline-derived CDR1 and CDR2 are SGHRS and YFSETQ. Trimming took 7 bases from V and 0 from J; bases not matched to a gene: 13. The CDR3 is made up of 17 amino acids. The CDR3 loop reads CASRIPTSVSSYNEQFF. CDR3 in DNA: TGCGCCAGCCGAATACCCACTAGCGTTAGCTCCTACAATGAGCAGTTCTTC.

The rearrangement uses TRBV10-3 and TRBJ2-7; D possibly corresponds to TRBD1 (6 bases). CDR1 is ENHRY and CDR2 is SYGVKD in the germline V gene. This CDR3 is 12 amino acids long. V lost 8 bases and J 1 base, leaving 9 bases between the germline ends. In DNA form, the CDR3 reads TGTGCCATCCGGACAGTTTCCTACGAGCAGTACTTC. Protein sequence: CAIRTVSYEQYF.

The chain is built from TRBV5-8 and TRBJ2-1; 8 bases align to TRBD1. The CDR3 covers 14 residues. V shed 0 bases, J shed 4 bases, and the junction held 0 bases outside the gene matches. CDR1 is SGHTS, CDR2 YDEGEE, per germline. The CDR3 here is CASSLGTGYNEQFF. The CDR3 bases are TGTGCCAGCAGCTTGGGGACAGGGTACAATGAGCAGTTCTTC.

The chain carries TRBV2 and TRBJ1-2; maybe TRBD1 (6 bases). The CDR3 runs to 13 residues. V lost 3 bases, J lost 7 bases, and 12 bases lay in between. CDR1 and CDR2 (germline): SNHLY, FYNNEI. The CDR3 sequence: CASSDRGRGGYTF. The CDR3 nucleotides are TGTGCCAGCAGTGACAGGGGAAGGGGTGGCTACACCTTC.

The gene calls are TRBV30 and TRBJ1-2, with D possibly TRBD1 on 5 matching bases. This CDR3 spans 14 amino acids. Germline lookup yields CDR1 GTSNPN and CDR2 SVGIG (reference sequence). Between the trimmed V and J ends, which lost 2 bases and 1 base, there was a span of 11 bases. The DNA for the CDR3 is TGTGCCTGGAGTTTAACAGGATTTAACTATGGCTACACCTTC. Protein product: CAWSLTGFNYGYTF.

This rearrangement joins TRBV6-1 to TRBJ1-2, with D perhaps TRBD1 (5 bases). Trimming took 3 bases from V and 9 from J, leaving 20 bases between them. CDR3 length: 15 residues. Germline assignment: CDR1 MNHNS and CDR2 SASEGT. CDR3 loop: CASSDSRQGGDRYTF. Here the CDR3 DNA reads TGTGCCAGCAGTGATAGCCGGCAGGGTGGAGATCGCTACACCTTC.

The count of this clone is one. The DNA of the CDR3 is TGTGCCACCAGTGATTTTGCGGGCACAGATACGCAGTATTTT. Translation: CATSDFAGTDTQYF. This chain uses TRBV24-1 with TRBJ2-3; no clear D gene. CDR3 length equals 14 residues. With 1 base removed from V and 1 base from J, the gap between germline ends came to 5 bases. The germline CDR1 and CDR2 sequences are KGHDR and SFDVKD.

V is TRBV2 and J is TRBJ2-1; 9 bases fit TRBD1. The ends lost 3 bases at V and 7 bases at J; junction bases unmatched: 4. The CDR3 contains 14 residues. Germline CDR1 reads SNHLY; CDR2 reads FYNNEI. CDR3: CASSEGQGANEQFF. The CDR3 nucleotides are TGTGCCAGCAGTGAGGGACAGGGAGCGAATGAGCAGTTCTTC. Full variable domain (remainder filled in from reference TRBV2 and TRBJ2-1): EPEVTQTPSHQVTQMGQEVILRCVPISNHLYFYWYRQILGQKVEFLVSFYNNEISEKSEIFDDQFSVERPDGSNFTLKIRSTKLEDSAMYFCASSEGQGANEQFFGPGTRLTVL.

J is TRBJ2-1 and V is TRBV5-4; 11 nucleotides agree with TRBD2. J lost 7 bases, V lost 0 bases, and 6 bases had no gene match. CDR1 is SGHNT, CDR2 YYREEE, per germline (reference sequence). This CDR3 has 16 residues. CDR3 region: CASSLGASGGLNEQFF. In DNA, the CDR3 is TGTGCCAGCAGCTTGGGGGCTAGCGGGGGGCTGAATGAGCAGTTCTTC.

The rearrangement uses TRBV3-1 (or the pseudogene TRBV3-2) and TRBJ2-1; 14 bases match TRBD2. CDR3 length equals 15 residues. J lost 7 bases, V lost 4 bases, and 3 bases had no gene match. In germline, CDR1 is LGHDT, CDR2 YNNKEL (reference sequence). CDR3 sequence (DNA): TGTGCCAGCAGCCGGACTAGCGGGGGGACTAATGAGCAGTTCTTC. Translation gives CASSRTSGGTNEQFF.

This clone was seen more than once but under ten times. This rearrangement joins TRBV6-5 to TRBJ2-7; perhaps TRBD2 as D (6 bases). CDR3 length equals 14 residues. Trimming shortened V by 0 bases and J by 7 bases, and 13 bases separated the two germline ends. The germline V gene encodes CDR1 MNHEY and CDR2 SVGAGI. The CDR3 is CASSYSAGGDEQYF. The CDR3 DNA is TGTGCCAGCAGTTACTCAGCGGGTGGGGATGAGCAGTACTTC.

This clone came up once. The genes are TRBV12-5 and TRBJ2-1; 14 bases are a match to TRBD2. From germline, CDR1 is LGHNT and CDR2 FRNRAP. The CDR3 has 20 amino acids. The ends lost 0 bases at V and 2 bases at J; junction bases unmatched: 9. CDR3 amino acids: CASGLVKRLAGGLTYNEQFF. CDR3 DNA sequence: TGTGCTAGTGGTTTGGTAAAGAGACTAGCGGGGGGGTTGACCTACAATGAGCAGTTCTTC.

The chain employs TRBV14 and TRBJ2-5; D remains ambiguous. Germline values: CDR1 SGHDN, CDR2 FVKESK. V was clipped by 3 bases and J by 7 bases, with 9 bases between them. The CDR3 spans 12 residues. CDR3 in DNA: TGTGCCAGCAGCCACCTCCGAGGGACCCAGTACTTC. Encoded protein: CASSHLRGTQYF. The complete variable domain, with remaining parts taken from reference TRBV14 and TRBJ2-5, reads EAGVTQFPSHSVIEKGQTVTLRCDPISGHDNLYWYRRVMGKEIKFLLHFVKESKQDESGMPNNRFLAERTGGTYSTLKVQPAELEDSGVYFCASSHLRGTQYFGPGTRLLVL.

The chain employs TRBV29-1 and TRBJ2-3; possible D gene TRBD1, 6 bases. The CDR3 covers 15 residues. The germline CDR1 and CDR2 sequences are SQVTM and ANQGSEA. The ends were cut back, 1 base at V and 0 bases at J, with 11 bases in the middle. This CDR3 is CSVEVKGDSTDTQYF. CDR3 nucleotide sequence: TGCAGCGTTGAAGTAAAGGGGGATAGCACAGATACGCAGTATTTT.

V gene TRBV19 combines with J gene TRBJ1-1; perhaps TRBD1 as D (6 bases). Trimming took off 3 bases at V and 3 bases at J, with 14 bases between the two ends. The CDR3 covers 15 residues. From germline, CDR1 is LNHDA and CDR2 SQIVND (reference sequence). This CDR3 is CASSINRVKDTEAFF. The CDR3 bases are TGTGCCAGTAGTATTAACAGGGTGAAAGACACTGAAGCTTTCTTT.

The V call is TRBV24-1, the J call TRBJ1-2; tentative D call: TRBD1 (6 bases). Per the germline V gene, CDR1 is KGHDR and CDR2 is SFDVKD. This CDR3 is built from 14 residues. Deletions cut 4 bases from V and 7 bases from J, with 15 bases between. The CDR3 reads CATSEVNREFGYTF. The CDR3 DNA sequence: TGTGCCACCAGTGAGGTGAACAGGGAGTTTGGCTACACCTTC.

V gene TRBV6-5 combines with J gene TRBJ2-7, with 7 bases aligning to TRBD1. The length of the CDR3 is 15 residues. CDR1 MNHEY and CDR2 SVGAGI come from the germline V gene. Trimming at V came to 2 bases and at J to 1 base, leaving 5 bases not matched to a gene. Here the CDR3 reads CASSYGNRGSYEQYF. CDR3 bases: TGTGCCAGCAGTTACGGTAACAGGGGATCCTACGAGCAGTACTTC.

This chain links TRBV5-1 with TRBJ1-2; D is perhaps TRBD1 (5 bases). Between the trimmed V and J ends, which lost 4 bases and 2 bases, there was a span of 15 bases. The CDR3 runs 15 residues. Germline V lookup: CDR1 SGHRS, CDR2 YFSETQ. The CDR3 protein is CASSLTGDRNYGYTF. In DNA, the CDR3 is TGCGCCAGCAGCCTGACGGGGGACCGCAACTATGGCTACACCTTC. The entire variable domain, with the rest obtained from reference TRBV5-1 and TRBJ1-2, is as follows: KAGVTQTPRYLIKTRGQQVTLSCSPISGHRSVSWYQQTPGQGLQFLFEYFSETQRNKGNFPGRFSGRQFSNSRSEMNVSTLELGDSALYLCASSLTGDRNYGYTFGSGTRLTVV.

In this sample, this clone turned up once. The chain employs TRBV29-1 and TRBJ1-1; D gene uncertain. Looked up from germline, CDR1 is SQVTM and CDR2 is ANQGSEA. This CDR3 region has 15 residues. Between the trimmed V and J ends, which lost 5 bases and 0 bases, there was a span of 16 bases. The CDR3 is CSVSRRRELNTEAFF. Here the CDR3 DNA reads TGCAGCGTTTCCCGAAGAAGAGAACTGAACACTGAAGCTTTCTTT.

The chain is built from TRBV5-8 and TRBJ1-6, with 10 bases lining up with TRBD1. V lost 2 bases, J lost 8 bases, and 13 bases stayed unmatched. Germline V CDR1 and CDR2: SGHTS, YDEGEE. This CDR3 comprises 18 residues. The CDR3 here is CASSFPQYWTGGHSPLHF. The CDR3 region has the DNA TGTGCCAGCAGCTTCCCCCAATATTGGACAGGGGGTCATTCACCCCTCCACTTT.

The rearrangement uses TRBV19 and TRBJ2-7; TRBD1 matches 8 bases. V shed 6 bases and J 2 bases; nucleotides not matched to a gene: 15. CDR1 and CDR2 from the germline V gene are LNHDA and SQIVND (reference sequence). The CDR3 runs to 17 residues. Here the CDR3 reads CASRTRRRDRRPYEQYF. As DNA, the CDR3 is TGTGCCAGTAGGACTCGTCGAAGGGACAGGCGGCCCTACGAGCAGTACTTC.